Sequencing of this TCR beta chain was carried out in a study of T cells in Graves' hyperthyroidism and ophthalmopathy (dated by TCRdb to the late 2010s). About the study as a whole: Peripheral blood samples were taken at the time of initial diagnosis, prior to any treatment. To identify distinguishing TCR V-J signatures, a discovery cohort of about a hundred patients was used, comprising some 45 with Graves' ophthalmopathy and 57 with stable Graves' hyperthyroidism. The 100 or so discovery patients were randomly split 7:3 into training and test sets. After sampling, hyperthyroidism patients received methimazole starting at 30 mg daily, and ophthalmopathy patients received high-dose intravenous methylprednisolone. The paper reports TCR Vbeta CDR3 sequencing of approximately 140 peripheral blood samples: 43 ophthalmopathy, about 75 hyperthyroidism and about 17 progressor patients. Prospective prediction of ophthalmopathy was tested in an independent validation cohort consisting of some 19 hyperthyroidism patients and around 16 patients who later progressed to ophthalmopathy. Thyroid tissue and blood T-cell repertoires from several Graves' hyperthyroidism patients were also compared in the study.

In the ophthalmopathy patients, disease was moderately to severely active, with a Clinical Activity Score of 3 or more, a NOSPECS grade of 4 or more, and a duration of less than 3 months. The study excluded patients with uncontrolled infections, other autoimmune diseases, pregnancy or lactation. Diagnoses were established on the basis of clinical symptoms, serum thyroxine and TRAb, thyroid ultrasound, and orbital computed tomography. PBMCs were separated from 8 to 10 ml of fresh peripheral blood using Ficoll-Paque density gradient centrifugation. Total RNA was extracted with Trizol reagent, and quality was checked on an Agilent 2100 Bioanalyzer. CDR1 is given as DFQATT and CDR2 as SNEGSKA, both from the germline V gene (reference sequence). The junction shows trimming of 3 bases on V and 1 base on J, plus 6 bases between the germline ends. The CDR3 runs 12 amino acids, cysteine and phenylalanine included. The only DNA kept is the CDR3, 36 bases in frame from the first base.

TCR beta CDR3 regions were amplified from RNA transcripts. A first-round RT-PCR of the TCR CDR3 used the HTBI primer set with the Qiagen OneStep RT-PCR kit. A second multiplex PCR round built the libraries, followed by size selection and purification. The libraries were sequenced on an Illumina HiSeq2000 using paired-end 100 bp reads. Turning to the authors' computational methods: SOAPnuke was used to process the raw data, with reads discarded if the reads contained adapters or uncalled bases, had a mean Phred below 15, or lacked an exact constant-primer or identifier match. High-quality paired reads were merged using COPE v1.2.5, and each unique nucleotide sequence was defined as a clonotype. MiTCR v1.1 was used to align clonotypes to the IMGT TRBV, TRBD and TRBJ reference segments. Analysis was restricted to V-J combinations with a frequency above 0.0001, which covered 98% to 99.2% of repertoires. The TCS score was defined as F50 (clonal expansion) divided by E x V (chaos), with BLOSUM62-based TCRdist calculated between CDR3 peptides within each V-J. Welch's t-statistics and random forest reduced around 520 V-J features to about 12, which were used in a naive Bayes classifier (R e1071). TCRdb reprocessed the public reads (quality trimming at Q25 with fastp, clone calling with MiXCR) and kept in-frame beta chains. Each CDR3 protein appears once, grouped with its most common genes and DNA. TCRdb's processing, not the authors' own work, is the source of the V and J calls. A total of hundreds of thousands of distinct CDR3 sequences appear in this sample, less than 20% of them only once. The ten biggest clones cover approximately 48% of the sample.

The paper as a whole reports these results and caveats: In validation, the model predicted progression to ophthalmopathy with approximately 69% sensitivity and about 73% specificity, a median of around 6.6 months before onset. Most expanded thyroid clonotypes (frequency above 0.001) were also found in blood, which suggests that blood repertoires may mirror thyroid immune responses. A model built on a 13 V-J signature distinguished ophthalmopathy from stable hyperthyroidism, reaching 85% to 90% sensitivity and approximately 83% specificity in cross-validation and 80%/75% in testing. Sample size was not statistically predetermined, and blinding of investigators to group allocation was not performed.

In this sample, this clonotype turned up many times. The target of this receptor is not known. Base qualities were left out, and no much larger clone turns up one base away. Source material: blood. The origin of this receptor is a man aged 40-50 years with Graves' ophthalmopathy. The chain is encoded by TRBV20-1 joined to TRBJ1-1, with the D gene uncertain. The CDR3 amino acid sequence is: CSARRGNTEAFF. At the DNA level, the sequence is TGCAGTGCTAGGCGAGGGAACACTGAAGCTTTCTTT.